This T cell receptor beta chain was captured by sequencing in a study of OX40 agonist ivuxolimab in advanced cancers. Study in general: Age averaged around 54 years (range roughly 20 to 90), and just over 80% were male. Prior anti-PD-1, anti-PD-L1 or anti-CTLA-4 therapy was allowed; over 30% had some. Study outcomes and limitations: Compared with CD4+, CD8+ T cells on average had more expanded clones.

Germline CDR1 is SGHTA and CDR2 is FQGTGA. The CDR3 covers 13 residues. The germline V and J ends were trimmed by 5 bases and 7 bases, with 12 bases remaining between them. This clone was seen a handful of times. What it binds is not known. The protocol was immunoSEQ multiplex PCR, while the TCRdb copy is restricted to in-frame clones and leaves out a portion. This repertoire shows about 91,000 clones, around 84% found once; its top ten account for 0.95% to 1.3%. The sequence came from an adult with an advanced solid tumor such as melanoma, head and neck, liver or kidney cancer. The material sequenced was CD4+ or CD8+ T cells sorted from blood, taken in a trial of the OX40 agonist ivuxolimab. The rearrangement joins TRBV7-3 to TRBJ2-4, with a possible D match to TRBD2 (5 bases). The CDR3 DNA sequence: TGTGCCAGCAGCCTCGGGCCTAGCAACATTCAGTACTTC. This sequence encodes CASSLGPSNIQYF.